The source of this T cell receptor beta chain is a study of shared clonotypes between healthy human individuals. Method: immunoSEQ multiplex PCR; TCRdb's copy keeps in-frame clones and lacks some. Counted here are 560,000 or so clones, 95% to 96% occurring once; the ten biggest clones make up around 0.1%. Positive CCR7 selection of CD45RO-negative cells yielded the naive CD8 cells, and terminally differentiated effector memory CD45RA+ cells were excluded. Sequences were obtained from naive CD8+ T cells sorted from blood. The TCR comes from a woman in her twenties or thirties in good health.

The CDR3 here is CASSFGSVNTIYF. In nucleotides, the CDR3 is TGTGCCAGCAGCTTTGGATCCGTTAACACCATATATTTT. The chain has TRBV5-8 and TRBJ1-3; D is unresolved. The V end was cut by 2 bases, the J end by 7 bases, with 10 bases between. This CDR3 comprises 13 residues. Looked up from germline, CDR1 is SGHTS and CDR2 is YDEGEE.